This TCR beta chain was sequenced for a study of T cells after yellow fever vaccination. TCR cDNA was made by 5'RACE template switching, adding a universal primer site and UMIs. MiXCR was run by TCRdb on the 5' RACE reads, yielding one entry per CDR3 protein. The sample has some 350,000 distinct CDR3 sequences, roughly 8.7% seen once. Regarding this clonotype: Its target is not known.

Study observations and caveats: Contaminating bulk clonotypes could be abundant in FACS-sorted repertoires. CD4 and CD8 compartments shared a small share of clonotypes, likely from convergent recombination.

Per the germline V gene, CDR1 is DFQATT and CDR2 is SNEGSKA (reference sequence). The length of the CDR3 is 15 residues. Trimming pared 3 bases from V and 8 bases from J, leaving 22 bases between. The clonotype comes from a man between 18 and 35 years old who received the YFV17D yellow fever vaccine. The material sequenced was PBMCs, taken on the day of the first yellow fever vaccination. The chain links TRBV20-1 to TRBJ1-1; D uncertain. CDR3 nucleotide sequence: TGCAGTGCTAGGGACCCTCTATCCGACCCTCTCGAAGCTTTCTTT. Residues: CSARDPLSDPLEAFF.